The next 20 T cell receptor beta chains were all read from a single sample in a study of blood T cells in healthy people across ages. A second about 7 to 11 cycle PCR used barcoded and J-beta primers. TCRdb used MiXCR to reprocess the 5' RACE reads, holding one entry per CDR3 protein. The repertoire holds 650,000 to 1,000,000 distinct CDR3 sequences, with about 37% as singletons. Sample: blood. The origin of the receptors is a man between 18 and 35 years old in good health.

Notes on this clonotype: A much larger clone differs by one base, so this may be a read error. This chain joins TRBV12-3 or TRBV12-4 and TRBJ2-3; D remains ambiguous. The CDR3 totals 13 residues. The germline V and J ends were trimmed by 10 bases and 2 bases, with 13 bases remaining between them. CDR3 region: CANNPALTDTQYF. The CDR3, as DNA: TGTGCCAACAACCCGGCCCTCACAGATACGCAGTATTTT.

This clonotype was seen more than once but under ten times. The rearrangement links TRBV6-5 to TRBJ1-1; 10 nucleotides align to TRBD1. The CDR3 is made up of 15 amino acids. Germline loops: CDR1 MNHEY, CDR2 SVGAGI. Losses at the gene ends were 2 bases for V and 4 bases for J; bases not matched to a gene: 4. The CDR3 protein is CASSYPGTGATEAFF. The DNA for the CDR3 is TGTGCCAGCAGTTACCCCGGGACAGGGGCCACTGAAGCTTTCTTT.

The sample holds a few counts of this clonotype. This sequence joins TRBV20-1 and TRBJ1-1; unclear D gene. Germline CDR1 is DFQATT and CDR2 is SNEGSKA (reference sequence). CDR3 size: 15 residues. V was cut by 0 bases and J by 5 bases, with 16 bases left in between. In DNA form, the CDR3 reads TGCAGTGCTAGAGATGGCCGCTCTTGGGAGACTGAAGCTTTCTTT. Its translation is CSARDGRSWETEAFF.

The rearrangement uses TRBV7-2 and TRBJ2-2; D call uncertain. Trimming shortened V by 3 bases and J by 4 bases, and 9 bases separated the two germline ends. This CDR3 has 14 residues. Germline loops: CDR1 SGHTA, CDR2 FQGNSA. The CDR3 sequence is CASSFSAGTGELFF. CDR3 nucleotides: TGTGCCAGCAGCTTCTCCGCCGGCACCGGGGAGCTGTTTTTT.

This clonotype was detected many times. This chain joins TRBV20-1 and TRBJ1-1, with D perhaps matching TRBD1 (6 bases). There are 14 residues in the CDR3. V lost 2 bases and J lost 2, with 12 bases in between. CDR1 DFQATT and CDR2 SNEGSKA come from the germline V gene (reference sequence). The CDR3 nucleotides read TGCAGTGCTAGAAGCGGACAGATAAACACTGAAGCTTTCTTT. Its translation is CSARSGQINTEAFF.

This clonotype showed up many times. The V gene is TRBV4-2, the J gene TRBJ2-7, with D hard to call. The CDR3 runs 17 residues. With 0 bases removed from V and 12 bases from J, the gap between germline ends came to 27 bases. Germline V lookup: CDR1 LGHNA, CDR2 YNFKEQ. The CDR3 reads CASSQDLTYPTPTVLYF. The CDR3 nucleotides are TGTGCCAGCAGCCAAGATCTGACTTACCCAACCCCAACCGTTTTGTACTTC.

This clonotype has more than one count but fewer than ten. The chain couples TRBV4-3 to TRBJ2-2, with unresolved D. The V gene's germline CDR1 is LGHNA and CDR2 YSLEER. The CDR3 sequence is 14 residues long. V gave up 1 base and J gave up 6 bases, with 9 bases separating them. CDR3 sequence: CASSQGSISGELFF. Written as DNA, the CDR3 is TGCGCCAGCAGCCAAGGGAGTATCTCCGGGGAGCTGTTTTTT.

The chain recombines TRBV6-6 with TRBJ1-4, with D unclear. V was trimmed by 6 bases and J by 3 bases, leaving 17 bases between them. Germline loops: CDR1 MNHNY, CDR2 SVGAGI (reference sequence). CDR3 length equals 16 residues. The CDR3 loop reads CASSAMRVGSNEKLFF. CDR3 nucleotide sequence: TGTGCCAGCAGCGCCATGAGGGTGGGTTCTAATGAAAAACTGTTTTTT.

The chain joins TRBV4-2 to TRBJ1-4; 10 bases map to TRBD1. The CDR3 is 16 residues long. V shed 3 bases, J shed 5 bases, and the junction held 6 bases outside the gene matches. From germline, CDR1 is LGHNA and CDR2 YNFKEQ. Here the CDR3 reads CASSQTPGQGNEKLFF. The CDR3 DNA follows: TGTGCCAGCAGCCAGACCCCGGGACAGGGGAATGAAAAACTGTTTTTT.

There are many counts of this clonotype. A junction boundary mismatches the germline segment, possibly from a read error. This chain joins TRBV4-2 and TRBJ2-1; D not certain. From germline, CDR1 is LGHNA and CDR2 YNFKEQ. There are 12 residues in the CDR3. The CDR3 region is CASSQDRSEQFF. The CDR3 nucleotides read TGCGCCAGCAGCCAAGATAGGAGTGAGCAGTTCTTC.

This clonotype was detected ten times or more. This chain links TRBV4-1 with TRBJ2-3; the match to TRBD2 covers 7 bases. With 6 bases clipped from V and 2 bases from J, the junction kept 14 bases outside the gene matches. From germline, CDR1 is MGHRA and CDR2 YSYEKL. This CDR3 region has 17 residues. As DNA, the CDR3 is TGCGCCAGCAGTCCCAGCAAGAGCGGGGAGATCACAGATACGCAGTATTTT. As protein: CASSPSKSGEITDTQYF.

The rearrangement links TRBV5-1 to TRBJ1-1; maybe TRBD1 (5 bases). Between the trimmed V and J ends, which lost 0 bases and 1 base, there was a span of 10 bases. In germline, CDR1 is SGHRS, CDR2 YFSETQ. This CDR3 comprises 15 residues. This CDR3 is CASSLDGGKNTEAFF. The CDR3 DNA follows: TGCGCCAGCAGCTTGGATGGGGGAAAGAACACTGAAGCTTTCTTT. The variable domain in full, with the rest retrieved from reference TRBV5-1 and TRBJ1-1, is KAGVTQTPRYLIKTRGQQVTLSCSPISGHRSVSWYQQTPGQGLQFLFEYFSETQRNKGNFPGRFSGRQFSNSRSEMNVSTLELGDSALYLCASSLDGGKNTEAFFGQGTRLTVV.

To note about this clonotype: One base away lies a much larger clone, so this may be a sequencing read error. The chain joins TRBV27 to TRBJ2-1, with D uncertain. Trimming left V 5 bases short and J 0 bases short, with 8 bases between. CDR3 size: 14 residues. Per germline, CDR1 MNHEY and CDR2 SMNVEV (reference sequence). In DNA, the CDR3 is TGTGCCAGCAGTGTAACGAGCTCCTACAATGAGCAGTTCTTC. It translates to CASSVTSSYNEQFF.

This clonotype was recorded a few times. The chain couples TRBV7-9 to TRBJ1-2, with D perhaps TRBD1 (5 bases). The V and J ends lost 5 bases and 2 bases respectively, with 24 bases between them. Germline V gene data show CDR1 as SEHNR and CDR2 as FQNEAQ (reference sequence). CDR3 length equals 18 residues. The CDR3 DNA follows: TGTGCCAGCAGCCCAGATTCGAGGGGAAGGAGGTCGAACTATGGCTACACCTTC. Protein sequence: CASSPDSRGRRSNYGYTF.

Only one count was recorded for this clonotype. V and J are TRBV5-5 and TRBJ2-1; D not resolved. The J call could be wrong; TRBJ2-7 is a better fit for the DNA end. This CDR3 is built from 14 residues. Looked up from germline, CDR1 is SGHKS and CDR2 is YYEKEE (reference sequence). The CDR3 bases are TGTGCCAGCAGCTTAGGCAGACCCTACAATGAGCAGTACTTC. Amino acids: CASSLGRPYNEQYF.

A remark on this clonotype: The junction differs from germline at one of its ends, possibly a read error. V usage is TRBV15 and J usage is TRBJ2-6; either TRBD1 or TRBD2 may fit D (5 bases each). Germline CDR1 and CDR2: LNHNV and YYDKDF (reference sequence). CDR3 size: 14 residues. CDR3 amino acids: CASSIDRDGVVLTF. For the CDR3, the DNA is TGTGCCTCCAGCATAGACCGGGACGGCGTCGTCCTGACTTTC.

This clonotype occurred a few times. The chain carries TRBV29-1 and TRBJ1-2; D remains unclear. Between the trimmed V and J ends, which lost 6 bases and 5 bases, there was a span of 16 bases. This CDR3 has 13 amino acids. The germline CDR1 and CDR2 sequences are SQVTM and ANQGSEA. CDR3 region: CSVIGSGGYGYTF. In nucleotides, the CDR3 is TGCAGCGTCATTGGATCAGGAGGTTATGGCTACACCTTC.

Only a few counts were recorded for this clonotype. J is TRBJ1-4 and V is TRBV2, with D maybe TRBD1 (5 bases). The V end was cut by 7 bases, the J end by 1 base, with 10 bases between. CDR3 length: 14 residues. The germline V gene encodes CDR1 SNHLY and CDR2 FYNNEI. CDR3 sequence: CASNDDRTNEKLFF. The CDR3 nucleotides read TGTGCCAGCAACGACGACAGAACTAATGAAAAACTGTTTTTT.

The rearrangement joins TRBV12-3 or TRBV12-4 to TRBJ2-2, with 8 bases lining up with TRBD1. The CDR3 totals 12 residues. Trimming took 10 bases from V and 9 from J; bases not matched to a gene: 7. CDR3: CATTGGGRELFF. The DNA of the CDR3 is TGTGCCACCACAGGGGGAGGAAGGGAGCTGTTTTTT.

This chain uses TRBV27 with TRBJ2-7; 15 nucleotides align to TRBD2. The CDR3 runs 17 residues. CDR1 is MNHEY, CDR2 SMNVEV, per germline (reference sequence). The J segment lost 7 bases and the V segment lost 5 bases, leaving 12 bases of the junction unmatched. The CDR3 DNA is TGTGCCAGCAGTGGGACTAGCGGGGGGTCCTTCTACAATGAGCAGTACTTC. Protein: CASSGTSGGSFYNEQYF.